The clone carrying this T cell receptor beta chain appeared many times. The antigen is undetermined. This specimen belongs to a study of T cells in Graves' hyperthyroidism and ophthalmopathy. Study-wide points: Ophthalmopathy prediction by the model preceded onset by a median approximately 5.9 months.

There are 15 residues in the CDR3. Trimming left V 7 bases short and J 0 bases short, with 15 bases between. Germline-derived CDR1 and CDR2 are SGHRS and YFSETQ. Graves' hyperthyroidism is called stable when ophthalmopathy does not progress within 18 months. Using RNA transcripts as the source, TCR beta CDR3 regions were amplified. The HTBI primer set drove a first-round RT-PCR of the TCR CDR3. From the multiplex PCR reads, TCRdb called clonotypes with MiXCR, one entry per CDR3 protein. The sample comprises more than 450,000 distinct CDR3 sequences, roughly 15% of which are singletons, and roughly 13% rests with the top ten.

The chain carries TRBV5-1 and TRBJ2-3; D uncertain. The sample taken for sequencing was blood. The clonotype comes from a woman in her thirties or forties with Graves' hyperthyroidism. The CDR3 bases are TGCGCCAGCTCCCTGGCTCCAGCTAGCACAGATACGCAGTATTTT. This codes for CASSLAPASTDTQYF.